These T cell receptor beta chains were read from a single sample in a study of cytomegalovirus exposure and HLA in healthy donors. Produced via immunoSEQ multiplex PCR; TCRdb's table is partial and in-frame only. Found here are more than 90,000 clones, about 74% of them singletons; the top ten hold 4.8%. Specimen: PBMCs. These receptors were collected from a man in his thirties or forties in good health and CMV-seropositive. Each CDR3 is given with its conserved first and last residue. Each record gives: clone size, J gene, V gene, D gene, CDR3 DNA, CDR3 protein. The D gene is left open where the match is weak. Rows give clone size only sometimes, using once, few, many, or a class for an expanded clone.

>once|TRBJ1-2|TRBV9|.
TGTGCCAGCAGCCTGACACTGGACTATGGCTACACCTTC
CASSLTLDYGYTF
>.|TRBJ1-6|TRBV28|TRBD1
TGTGCCAGCAACCTTGGGGGACAGGGCCCATCACCCCTCCACTTT
CASNLGGQGPSPLHF
>.|TRBJ2-1|TRBV29-1|TRBD2
TGCAGCGTCAGCCGGGCGGGGGGGCTGGGTGAGCAGTTCTTC
CSVSRAGGLGEQFF
>once|TRBJ2-3|TRBV7-6|TRBD2
TGTGCCAGCAGCTTAGTCCCAGCGGGGGCTAGCACAGATACGCAGTATTTT
CASSLVPAGASTDTQYF
>.|TRBJ2-7|TRBV18|TRBD1
TGTGCCAGCTCACCACAGCAACTCCGGGACAGGTTAACCTACGAGCAGTACTTC
CASSPQQLRDRLTYEQYF
>.|TRBJ2-3|TRBV5-6|.
TGTGCCAGCAGCTCACTATTAAGGTCCTCGGATACGCAGTATTTT
CASSSLLRSSDTQYF
>.|TRBJ1-1|TRBV10-3|TRBD1
TGTGCCACCCGGACAGGGCCAAACACTGAAGCTTTCTTT
CATRTGPNTEAFF
>.|TRBJ2-3|TRBV7-6|TRBD2
TGTGCCAGCAGCCCCGGGACTAGCGGGGGGGCCCGAAGAGATACGCAGTATTTT
CASSPGTSGGARRDTQYF
>.|TRBJ1-2|TRBV7-9|.
TGTGCCAGCAGCTTTTACTCTTTGGGAGAGGATGGCTACACCTTC
CASSFYSLGEDGYTF
>.|TRBJ1-4|TRBV2|TRBD1
TGTGCCAGCAGCCGGGACAGCCCCTTGGCTAATGAAAAACTGTTTTTT
CASSRDSPLANEKLFF
>once|TRBJ1-2|TRBV14|.
TGTGCCAGCAGCCAAGATATAGGGGATGGCTACACCTTC
CASSQDIGDGYTF
>.|TRBJ1-1|TRBV7-2|TRBD1
TGTGCCAGCAGCTCGGACAGGGGGCCGGCTACTGAAGCTTTCTTT
CASSSDRGPATEAFF
>.|TRBJ1-1|TRBV7-2|TRBD1
TGTGCCAGCAGCGTACGGGGGGGGACAGTCCCCGTGAAGGCTTTCTTT
CASSVRGGTVPVKAFF
>many|TRBJ1-6|TRBV2|TRBD1
TGTGCCAGCAGCAACGACAGGGGACCCCTCCACTTT
CASSNDRGPLHF
>.|TRBJ2-7|TRBV5-8|TRBD1
TGTGCCAGCAGCCACTTCAGGGGACAGGGGATCACCTACGAGCAGTACTTC
CASSHFRGQGITYEQYF
>.|TRBJ2-3|TRBV4-3|TRBD1
TGCGCCAGCAGCCCTCGGGACAGGGGAACAGATACGCAGTATTTT
CASSPRDRGTDTQYF
>.|TRBJ2-7|TRBV9|.
TGTGCCAGCAGCGTAGCGACTACCTACGAGCAGTACTTC
CASSVATTYEQYF
>once|TRBJ2-3|TRBV4-2|.
TGTGCCAGCAGCCAAGAGGCGGTACTCACAGATACGCAGTATTTT
CASSQEAVLTDTQYF
>few|TRBJ1-4|TRBV6-1|TRBD1
TGTGCCAGCAGTGAGGGACAGGGGGTTGAAAAACTGTTTTTT
CASSEGQGVEKLFF
>.|TRBJ1-6|TRBV9|.
TGTGCCAGCAGCCAGGGCTCCTATAATTCACCCCCCCACTTT
CASSQGSYNSPPHF
>.|TRBJ1-2|TRBV5-4|.
TGTGCCAGCAGCGCAGGGTACTCCGCTAACTATGGCTACACCTTC
CASSAGYSANYGYTF
>.|TRBJ1-2|TRBV18|.
TGTGCCAGCTCACCACAGGGGGGGAATGGCTACACCTTC
CASSPQGGNGYTF
>.|TRBJ2-1|TRBV2|.
TGTGCCAGCAGTGAAGCGCCAGGGGGAGGGCAGTTCTTC
CASSEAPGGGQFF
>once|TRBJ2-3|TRBV4-2|.
TGTGCCAGCAGCCAAGCCCCTGGGAGGACTAGCACAGATACGCAGTATTTT
CASSQAPGRTSTDTQYF